The TCR beta chain under discussion was sequenced for a study of T-cell reconstitution after alpha-beta-depleted transplantation in children. Unique molecular identifiers tagged the TCRbeta library. TCRdb re-called the PCR reads with MiXCR, one entry per CDR3 protein. The sample lists hundreds of thousands of distinct CDR3 sequences, around 12% occurring once. The CDR3 totals 14 residues. V was trimmed by 6 bases and J by 5 bases, leaving 16 bases between them. Per the germline V gene, CDR1 is LNHDA and CDR2 is SQIVND (reference sequence). This TCR derives from a human donor who donated a stem cell graft to a child with acute lymphoblastic leukemia. The source was PBMCs from the stem cell graft donor, collected from the stem cell graft. The V gene is TRBV19, the J gene TRBJ1-1; D gene uncertain. This CDR3 reads CASSLATAGTEAFF. The CDR3 DNA reads as TGTGCCAGTAGCCTAGCTACGGCTGGAACTGAAGCTTTCTTT.